This T cell receptor beta chain appears in the sequencing data of a study of tumor-infiltrating lymphocytes in primary liver carcinoma. Notes on the study in general: Against blood, tumors held a significantly higher top-250-clone fraction (p = 0.039). Because of bulk unsorted sampling, CD4+ and CD8+ repertoires were not subjected to comparison. The overlap of tumor-adjacent and tumor-blood pairs was smaller than that of tumor region pairs.

Remarks on this clonotype: What it binds is unknown. An end of the junction differs from the germline gene, which may be a read error.

Blood RNA came from unsorted whole blood; germline DNA was also extracted. The template, roughly 510 ng total RNA, yielded TCR beta cDNA made with a constant-region primer. Researchers made the TCR beta libraries by running three nested multiplex PCR rounds with slightly modified ARM-PCR. Forward primers for TRBV1-TRBV30 and a C-beta reverse primer served the first two PCR rounds, at 10 cycles each. MiXCR, applied by TCRdb to the multiplex PCR reads, yields one record per CDR3 protein. Of fewer than 400,000 distinct CDR3 sequences listed, about 60% are singletons. CDR3 length equals 19 residues. Germline V gene data show CDR1 as MNHEY and CDR2 as SVGEGT.

Sequencing input: peripheral blood. This clonotype originated in a man aged 40-49 years with primary liver carcinoma and hepatitis B virus infection. The rearrangement links TRBV6-2 or TRBV6-3 to TRBJ2-1, with TRBD2 as a possible D gene (5 bases). CDR3 in DNA: TGTGCCAGCAGCCCTCCGCGGCTAGCCGGTCCACCTAAGAACAATGAGCAGCTCTTC. Amino acids: CASSPPRLAGPPKNNEQLF.